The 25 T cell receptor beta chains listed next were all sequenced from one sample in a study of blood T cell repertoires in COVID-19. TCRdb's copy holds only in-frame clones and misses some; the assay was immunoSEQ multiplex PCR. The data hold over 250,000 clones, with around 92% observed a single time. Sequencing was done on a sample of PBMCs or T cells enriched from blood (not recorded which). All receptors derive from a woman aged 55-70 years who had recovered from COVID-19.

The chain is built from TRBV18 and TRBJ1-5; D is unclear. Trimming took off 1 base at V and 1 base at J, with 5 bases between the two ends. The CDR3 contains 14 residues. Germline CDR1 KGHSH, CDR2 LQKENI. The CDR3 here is CASSPRESNQPQHF. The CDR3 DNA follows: TGTGCCAGCTCACCACGGGAGAGCAATCAGCCCCAGCATTTT.

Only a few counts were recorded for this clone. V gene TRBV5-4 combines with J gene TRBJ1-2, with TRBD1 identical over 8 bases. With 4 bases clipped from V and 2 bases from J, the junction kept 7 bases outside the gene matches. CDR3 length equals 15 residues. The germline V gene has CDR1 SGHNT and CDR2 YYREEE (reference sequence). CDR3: CASSTGQGGNYGYTF. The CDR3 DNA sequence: TGTGCCAGCAGCACAGGACAGGGAGGGAACTATGGCTACACCTTC.

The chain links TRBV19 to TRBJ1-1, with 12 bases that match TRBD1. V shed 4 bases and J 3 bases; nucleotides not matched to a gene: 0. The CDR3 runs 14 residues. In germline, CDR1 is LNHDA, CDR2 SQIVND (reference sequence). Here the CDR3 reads CASSRDRGHTEAFF. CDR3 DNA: TGTGCCAGTAGTAGGGACAGGGGGCACACTGAAGCTTTCTTT.

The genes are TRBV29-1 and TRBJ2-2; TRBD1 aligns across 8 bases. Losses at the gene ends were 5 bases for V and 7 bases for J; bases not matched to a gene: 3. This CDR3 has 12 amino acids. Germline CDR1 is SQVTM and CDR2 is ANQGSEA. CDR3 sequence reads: CSVRTGNGELFF. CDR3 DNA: TGCAGCGTTAGGACAGGGAACGGGGAGCTGTTTTTT.

In DNA, the CDR3 is TGTGCCAGCAGCCCTAGCGGGGGGGCCGATGAGACCCAGTACTTC. Encoded protein: CASSPSGGADETQYF. This sequence joins TRBV5-5 and TRBJ2-5; TRBD2 agrees at 12 bases. The CDR3 spans 15 residues. Germline V gene lookup returns CDR1 SGHKS and CDR2 YYEKEE (reference sequence). V lost 4 bases to trimming and J lost 5 bases; unmatched junction nucleotides: 6.

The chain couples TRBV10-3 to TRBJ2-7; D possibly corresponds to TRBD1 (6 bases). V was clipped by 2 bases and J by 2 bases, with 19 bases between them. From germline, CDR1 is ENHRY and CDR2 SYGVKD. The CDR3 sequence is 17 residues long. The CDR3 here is CAISEAEGVVYTYEQYF. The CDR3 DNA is TGTGCCATCAGTGAGGCTGAGGGGGTCGTCTATACCTACGAGCAGTACTTC.

The CDR3 region has the DNA TGTGCCAGCAGCCAGGACGACAGGGATGCTTTCTTT. Encoded protein: CASSQDDRDAFF. The chain employs TRBV3-1 (or the pseudogene TRBV3-2) and TRBJ1-1; TRBD1 aligns across 7 bases. CDR3 length: 12 residues. Trimming took 3 bases from V and 11 from J; bases not matched to a gene: 6. Germline V gene lookup returns CDR1 LGHDT and CDR2 YNNKEL (reference sequence).

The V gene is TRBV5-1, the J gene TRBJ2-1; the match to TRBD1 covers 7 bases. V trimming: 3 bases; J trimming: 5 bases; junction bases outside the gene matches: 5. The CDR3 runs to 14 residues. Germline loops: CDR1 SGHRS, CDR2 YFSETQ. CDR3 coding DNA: TGCGCCAGCAGCTCAGGAGACAGGGACAATGAGCAGTTCTTC. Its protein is CASSSGDRDNEQFF. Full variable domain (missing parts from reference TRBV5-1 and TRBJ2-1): KAGVTQTPRYLIKTRGQQVTLSCSPISGHRSVSWYQQTPGQGLQFLFEYFSETQRNKGNFPGRFSGRQFSNSRSEMNVSTLELGDSALYLCASSSGDRDNEQFFGPGTRLTVL.

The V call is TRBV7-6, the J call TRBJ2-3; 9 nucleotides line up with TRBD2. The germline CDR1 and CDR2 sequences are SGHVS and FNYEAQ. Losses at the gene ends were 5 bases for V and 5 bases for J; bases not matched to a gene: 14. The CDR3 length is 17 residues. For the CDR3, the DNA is TGTGCCAGCAGCCCCACGTGGGCGGGAGGGCCCAAAGATACGCAGTATTTT. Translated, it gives CASSPTWAGGPKDTQYF.

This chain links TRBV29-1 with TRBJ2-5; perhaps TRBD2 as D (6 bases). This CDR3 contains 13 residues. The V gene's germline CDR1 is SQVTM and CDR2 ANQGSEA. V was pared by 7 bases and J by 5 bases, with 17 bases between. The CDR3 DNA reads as TGCAGCGCCCAGGAAACACGGGGGGAGACCCAGTACTTC. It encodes CSAQETRGETQYF.

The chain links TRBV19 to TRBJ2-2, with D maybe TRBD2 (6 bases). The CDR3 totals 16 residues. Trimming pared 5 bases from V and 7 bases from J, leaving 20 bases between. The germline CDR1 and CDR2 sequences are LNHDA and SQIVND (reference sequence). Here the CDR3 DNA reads TGTGCCAGTAGTGCACGGCGTGCTACCGGGGGCGGGGAGCTGTTTTTT. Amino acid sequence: CASSARRATGGGELFF.

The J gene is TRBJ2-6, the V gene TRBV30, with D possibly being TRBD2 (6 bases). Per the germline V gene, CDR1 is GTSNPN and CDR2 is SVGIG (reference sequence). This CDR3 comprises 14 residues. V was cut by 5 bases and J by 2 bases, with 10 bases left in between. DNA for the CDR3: TGTGCCTGGGATTGGGGGGCTGGGGCCAACGTCCTGACTTTC. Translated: CAWDWGAGANVLTF.

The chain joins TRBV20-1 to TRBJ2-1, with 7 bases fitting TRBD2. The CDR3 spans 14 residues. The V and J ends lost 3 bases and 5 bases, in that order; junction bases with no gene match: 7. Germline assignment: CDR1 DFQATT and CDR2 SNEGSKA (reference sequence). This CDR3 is CSASGGRADNEQFF. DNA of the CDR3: TGCAGTGCTAGTGGTGGGAGGGCCGACAATGAGCAGTTCTTC.

The CDR3, as DNA: TGTGCCAGCAGCCTGAGTGGTATTCACGAGCAGTACTTC. This sequence encodes CASSLSGIHEQYF. The chain couples TRBV11-2 to TRBJ2-7; no clear D gene. V was cut by 5 bases and J by 5 bases, with 13 bases left in between. This CDR3 spans 13 amino acids. Germline CDR1 is SGHAT and CDR2 is FQNNGV.

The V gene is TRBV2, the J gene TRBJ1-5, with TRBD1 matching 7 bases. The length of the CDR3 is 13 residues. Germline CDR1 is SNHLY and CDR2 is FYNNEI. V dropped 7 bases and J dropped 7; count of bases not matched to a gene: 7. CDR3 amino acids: CASITGEGQPQHF. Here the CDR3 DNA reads TGTGCCAGCATCACAGGGGAAGGACAGCCCCAGCATTTT.

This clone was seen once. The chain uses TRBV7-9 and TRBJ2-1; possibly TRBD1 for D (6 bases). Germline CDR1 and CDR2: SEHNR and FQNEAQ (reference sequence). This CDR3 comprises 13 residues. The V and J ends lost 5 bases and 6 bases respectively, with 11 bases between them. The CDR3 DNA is TGTGCCAGCAGCCTGTGGGACACCAATGAGCAGTTCTTC. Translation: CASSLWDTNEQFF.

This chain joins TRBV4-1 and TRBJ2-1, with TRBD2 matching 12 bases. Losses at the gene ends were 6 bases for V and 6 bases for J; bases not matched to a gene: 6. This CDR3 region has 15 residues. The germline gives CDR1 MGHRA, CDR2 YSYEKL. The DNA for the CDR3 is TGCGCCAGCAGAGCTAGCGGGGGGGTCTCCAATGAGCAGTTCTTC. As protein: CASRASGGVSNEQFF.

CDR3 sequence (DNA): TGCGCCAGCAGCCCCGACACCTTCGGCGGGGAGCTGTTTTTT. Protein product: CASSPDTFGGELFF. The chain carries TRBV5-1 and TRBJ2-2; no clear D. Trimming shortened V by 4 bases and J by 7 bases, and 14 bases separated the two germline ends. The CDR3 sequence is 14 residues long. Germline CDR1 reads SGHRS; CDR2 reads YFSETQ.

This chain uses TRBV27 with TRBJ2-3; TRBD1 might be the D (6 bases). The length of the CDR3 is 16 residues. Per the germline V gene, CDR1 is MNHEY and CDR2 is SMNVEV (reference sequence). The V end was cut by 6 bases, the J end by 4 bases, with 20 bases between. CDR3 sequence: CASSPLLDRFADTQYF. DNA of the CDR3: TGTGCCAGCAGCCCTTTACTCGACAGGTTCGCAGATACGCAGTATTTT.

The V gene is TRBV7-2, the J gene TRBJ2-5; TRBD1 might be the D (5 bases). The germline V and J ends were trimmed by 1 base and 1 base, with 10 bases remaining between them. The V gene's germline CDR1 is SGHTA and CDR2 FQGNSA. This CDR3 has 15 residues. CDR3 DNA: TGTGCCAGCAGCTTAGTTTGGGGCGGCCAAGAGACCCAGTACTTC. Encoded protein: CASSLVWGGQETQYF.

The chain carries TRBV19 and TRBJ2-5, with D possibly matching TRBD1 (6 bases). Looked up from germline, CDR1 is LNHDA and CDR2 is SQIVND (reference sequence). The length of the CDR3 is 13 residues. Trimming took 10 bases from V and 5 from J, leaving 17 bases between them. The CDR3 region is CATGQGKGETQYF. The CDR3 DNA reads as TGTGCCACGGGGCAGGGGAAAGGCGAGACCCAGTACTTC. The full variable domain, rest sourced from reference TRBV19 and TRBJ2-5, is DGGITQSPKYLFRKEGQNVTLSCEQNLNHDAMYWYRQDPGQGLRLIYYSQIVNDFQKGDIAEGYSVSREKKESFPLTVTSAQKNPTAFYLCATGQGKGETQYFGPGTRLLVL.

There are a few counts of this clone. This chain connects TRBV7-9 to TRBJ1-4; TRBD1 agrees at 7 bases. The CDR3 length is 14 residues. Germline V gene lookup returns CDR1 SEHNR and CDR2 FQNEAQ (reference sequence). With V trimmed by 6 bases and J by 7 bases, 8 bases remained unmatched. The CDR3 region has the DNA TGTGCCAGCAGTCCAGGGGGACTGGCTGAAAAACTGTTTTTT. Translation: CASSPGGLAEKLFF.

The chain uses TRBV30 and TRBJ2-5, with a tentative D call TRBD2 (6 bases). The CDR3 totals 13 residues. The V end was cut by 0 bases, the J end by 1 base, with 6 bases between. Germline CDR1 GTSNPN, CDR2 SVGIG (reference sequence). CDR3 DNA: TGTGCCTGGAGTGTGGGACTCCAAGAGACCCAGTACTTC. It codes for CAWSVGLQETQYF.

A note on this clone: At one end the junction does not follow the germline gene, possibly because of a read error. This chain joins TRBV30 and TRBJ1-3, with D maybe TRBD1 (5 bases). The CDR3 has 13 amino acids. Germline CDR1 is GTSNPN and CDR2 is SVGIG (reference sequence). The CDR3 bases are TGTGCCCGGAGAGGGGACTCTGGAAACACCATATATTTT. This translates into CARRGDSGNTIYF.

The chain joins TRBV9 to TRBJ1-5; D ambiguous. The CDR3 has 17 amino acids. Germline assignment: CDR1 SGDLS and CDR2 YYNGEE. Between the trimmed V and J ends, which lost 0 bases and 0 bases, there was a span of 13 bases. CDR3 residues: CASSVGSRVGSNQPQHF. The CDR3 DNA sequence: TGTGCCAGCAGCGTAGGATCCCGGGTTGGTAGCAATCAGCCCCAGCATTTT.